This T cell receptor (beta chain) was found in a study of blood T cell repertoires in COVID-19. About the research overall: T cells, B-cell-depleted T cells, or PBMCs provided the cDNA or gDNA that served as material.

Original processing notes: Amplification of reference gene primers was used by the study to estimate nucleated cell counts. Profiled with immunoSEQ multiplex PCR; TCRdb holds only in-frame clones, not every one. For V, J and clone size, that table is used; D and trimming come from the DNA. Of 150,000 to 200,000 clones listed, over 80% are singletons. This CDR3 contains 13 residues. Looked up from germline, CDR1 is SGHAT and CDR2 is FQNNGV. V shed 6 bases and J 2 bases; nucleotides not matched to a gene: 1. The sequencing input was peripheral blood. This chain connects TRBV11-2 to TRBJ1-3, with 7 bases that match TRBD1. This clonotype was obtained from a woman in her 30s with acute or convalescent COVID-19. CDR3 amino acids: CASRQGPGNTIYF. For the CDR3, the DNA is TGTGCCAGCAGACAGGGGCCTGGAAACACCATATATTTT.